This T cell receptor beta chain is from a study of blood T cell repertoires in COVID-19. The method was immunoSEQ multiplex PCR; TCRdb's version includes in-frame clones alone and lacks a portion of them. This sample yields under 85,000 clones, of which approximately 80% are seen a single time; approximately 12% belongs to the top ten. The germline gives CDR1 MNHEY, CDR2 SMNVEV (reference sequence). This CDR3 spans 14 amino acids. Between the trimmed V and J ends, which lost 1 base and 2 bases, there was a span of 9 bases. This clone was counted between two and nine times. This chain uses TRBV27 with TRBJ2-7; D unresolved. The sample taken for sequencing was peripheral blood. The receptor comes from a man between 45 and 60 years old with acute or convalescent COVID-19. CDR3 in amino acids: CASSLFGGPYEQYF. As DNA, the CDR3 is TGTGCCAGCAGTTTATTCGGCGGCCCCTACGAGCAGTACTTC.